These 10 T cell receptor beta chains were sequenced from one sample in a study of T cell changes during pregnancy in multiple sclerosis. Method: immunoSEQ multiplex PCR; TCRdb's copy keeps in-frame clones and lacks some. The table includes roughly 100,000 clones, more than 85% detected once. Sequencing was performed on peripheral blood, taken after pregnancy. These receptors were obtained from a female donor with multiple sclerosis, enrolled in a pregnancy study.

The chain has TRBV19 and TRBJ1-2; D might be TRBD1 (6 bases). The germline V and J ends were trimmed by 0 bases and 5 bases, with 10 bases remaining between them. This CDR3 has 14 residues. Germline CDR1 and CDR2: LNHDA and SQIVND (reference sequence). The DNA of the CDR3 is TGTGCCAGTAGTATAGAGGACAGTTTTTATGGCTACACCTTC. This codes for CASSIEDSFYGYTF.

V usage is TRBV7-9 and J usage is TRBJ1-3, with 7 bases aligning to TRBD1. Germline V gives CDR1 SEHNR, CDR2 FQNEAQ (reference sequence). V was pared by 4 bases and J by 0 bases, with 9 bases of the junction left unmatched. The length of the CDR3 is 17 residues. The CDR3 coding sequence is TGTGCCAGCAGCTCAACTGACAGGGCCCTCTCTGGAAACACCATATATTTT. Protein sequence: CASSSTDRALSGNTIYF. Together with reference TRBV7-9 and TRBJ1-3, the CDR3 gives the full variable domain: DTGVSQNPRHKITKRGQNVTFRCDPISEHNRLYWYRQTLGQGPEFLTYFQNEAQLEKSRLLSDRFSAERPKGSFSTLEIQRTEQGDSAMYLCASSSTDRALSGNTIYFGEGSWLTVV.

The J gene is TRBJ2-1, the V gene TRBV5-5; TRBD1 might be the D (5 bases). CDR3 length: 14 amino acids. Looked up from germline, CDR1 is SGHKS and CDR2 is YYEKEE (reference sequence). Trimming shortened V by 7 bases and J by 4 bases, and 15 bases separated the two germline ends. CDR3 sequence reads: CASGQQTVYNEQFF. In DNA, the CDR3 is TGTGCCAGCGGACAACAAACGGTGTACAATGAGCAGTTCTTC.

V usage is TRBV7-8 and J usage is TRBJ1-2, with 7 bases identical to TRBD1. With V trimmed by 1 base and J by 8 bases, 7 bases remained unmatched. The CDR3 length is 14 residues. CDR1 is SGHVS and CDR2 is FQNEAQ in the germline V gene. CDR3 coding DNA: TGTGCCAGCAGCTTAGGAGACAGGGAAACAGGCTACACCTTC. Its protein is CASSLGDRETGYTF.

J is TRBJ1-2 and V is TRBV7-6; 7 positions agree with TRBD1. The CDR3 is made up of 15 amino acids. The germline gives CDR1 SGHVS, CDR2 FNYEAQ. The J segment lost 8 bases and the V segment lost 0 bases, leaving 9 bases of the junction unmatched. Written as DNA, the CDR3 is TGTGCCAGCAGCTTAGCGCGAGGGGGCGCGGAGGGCTACACCTTC. Its translation: CASSLARGGAEGYTF.

The chain couples TRBV6-1 to TRBJ1-1, with D unresolved. Trimming pared 1 base from V and 9 bases from J, leaving 9 bases between. In germline, CDR1 is MNHNS, CDR2 SASEGT. This CDR3 has 12 amino acids. CDR3: CASSEDEAKAFF. CDR3 bases: TGTGCCAGCAGTGAAGATGAAGCTAAAGCTTTCTTT.

This chain links TRBV7-6 with TRBJ1-2; 8 nucleotides agree with TRBD1. CDR1 is SGHVS, CDR2 FNYEAQ, per germline. Losses at the gene ends were 5 bases for V and 5 bases for J; bases not matched to a gene: 10. CDR3 length: 15 residues. The CDR3 protein is CASSARGREEYGYTF. The CDR3 DNA follows: TGTGCCAGCAGCGCCAGGGGGCGCGAAGAATATGGCTACACCTTC. Full variable domain (missing parts from reference TRBV7-6 and TRBJ1-2): GAGVSQSPRYKVTKRGQDVALRCDPISGHVSLYWYRQALGQGPEFLTYFNYEAQQDKSGLPNDRFSAERPEGSISTLTIQRTEQRDSAMYRCASSARGREEYGYTFGSGTRLTVV.

The rearrangement joins TRBV4-1 to TRBJ2-5; weak D call: TRBD2 (5 bases). With 8 bases removed from V and 2 bases from J, the gap between germline ends came to 15 bases. The CDR3 covers 14 residues. Germline CDR1 and CDR2: MGHRA and YSYEKL. The CDR3 nucleotides read TGCGCCAGCGGGAGAATTCCGGGGCAAGAGACCCAGTACTTC. Protein sequence: CASGRIPGQETQYF.

This chain joins TRBV5-6 and TRBJ1-1, with TRBD1 identical over 8 bases. Germline CDR1 SGHDT, CDR2 YYEEEE. V lost 2 bases to trimming and J lost 0 bases; unmatched junction nucleotides: 6. This CDR3 region has 16 residues. CDR3 loop: CASSLGTGFVNTEAFF. The DNA for the CDR3 is TGTGCCAGCAGCTTAGGGACAGGTTTCGTGAACACTGAAGCTTTCTTT.

The chain combines TRBV10-3 with TRBJ1-2, with D perhaps matching TRBD1 (6 bases). Germline V lookup: CDR1 ENHRY, CDR2 SYGVKD. The CDR3 spans 13 residues. Trimming stripped 2 bases from V and 2 bases from J, with 6 bases between. CDR3 sequence reads: CAISETGNYGYTF. The CDR3 DNA reads as TGTGCCATCAGTGAGACAGGGAACTATGGCTACACCTTC.